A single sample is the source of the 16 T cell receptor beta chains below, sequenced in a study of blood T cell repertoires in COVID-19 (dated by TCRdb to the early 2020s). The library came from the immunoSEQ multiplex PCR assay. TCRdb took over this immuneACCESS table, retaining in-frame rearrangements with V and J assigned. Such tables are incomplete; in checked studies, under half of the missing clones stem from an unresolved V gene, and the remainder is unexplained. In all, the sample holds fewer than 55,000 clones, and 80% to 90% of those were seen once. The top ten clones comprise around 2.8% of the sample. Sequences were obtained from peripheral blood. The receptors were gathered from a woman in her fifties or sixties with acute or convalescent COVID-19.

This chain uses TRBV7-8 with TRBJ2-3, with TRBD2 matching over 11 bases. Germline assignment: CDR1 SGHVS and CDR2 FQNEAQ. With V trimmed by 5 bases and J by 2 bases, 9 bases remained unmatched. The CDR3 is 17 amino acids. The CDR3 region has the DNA TGTGCCAGCAGCCCGGGGACTAGCGGAGGCCTCACAGATACGCAGTATTTT. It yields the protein CASSPGTSGGLTDTQYF.

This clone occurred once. The CDR3 is CASSPRVGFETQYF. CDR3 coding DNA: TGTGCCAGCTCACCCAGGGTCGGGTTTGAGACCCAGTACTTC. The rearrangement joins TRBV18 to TRBJ2-5, with D possibly being TRBD1 (5 bases). Looked up from germline, CDR1 is KGHSH and CDR2 is LQKENI. CDR3 length: 14 amino acids. Trimming shortened V by 3 bases and J by 5 bases, and 13 bases separated the two germline ends. The full variable domain, completed using reference TRBV18 and TRBJ2-5, is NAGVMQNPRHLVRRRGQEARLRCSPMKGHSHVYWYRQLPEEGLKFMVYLQKENIIDESGMPKERFSAEFPKEGPSILRIQQVVRGDSAAYFCASSPRVGFETQYFGPGTRLLVL.

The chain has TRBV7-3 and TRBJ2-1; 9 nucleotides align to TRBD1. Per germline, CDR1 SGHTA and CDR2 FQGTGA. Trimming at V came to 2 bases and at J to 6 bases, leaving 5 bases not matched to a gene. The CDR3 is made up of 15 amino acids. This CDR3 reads CASSLGTGTLNEQFF. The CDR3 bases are TGTGCCAGCAGCTTAGGGACAGGGACCCTCAATGAGCAGTTCTTC.

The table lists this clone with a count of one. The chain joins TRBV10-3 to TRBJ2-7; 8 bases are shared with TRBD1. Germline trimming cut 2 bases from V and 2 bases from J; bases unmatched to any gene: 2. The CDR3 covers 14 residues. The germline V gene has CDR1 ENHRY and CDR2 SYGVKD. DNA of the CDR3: TGTGCCATCAGTGAGAAGGGACAGGCCTACGAGCAGTACTTC. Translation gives CAISEKGQAYEQYF.

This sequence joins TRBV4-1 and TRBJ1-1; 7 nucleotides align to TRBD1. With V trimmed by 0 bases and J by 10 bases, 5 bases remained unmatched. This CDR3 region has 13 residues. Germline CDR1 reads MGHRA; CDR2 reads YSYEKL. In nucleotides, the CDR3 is TGCGCCAGCAGCCAAGACCGGGACAGTGGAGCTTTCTTT. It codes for CASSQDRDSGAFF.

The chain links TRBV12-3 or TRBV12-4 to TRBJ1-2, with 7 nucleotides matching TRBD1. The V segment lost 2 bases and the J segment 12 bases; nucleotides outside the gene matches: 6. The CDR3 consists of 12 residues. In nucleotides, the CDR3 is TGTGCCAGCAGTTTATCGACAGGGTTGAACACCTTC. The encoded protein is CASSLSTGLNTF.

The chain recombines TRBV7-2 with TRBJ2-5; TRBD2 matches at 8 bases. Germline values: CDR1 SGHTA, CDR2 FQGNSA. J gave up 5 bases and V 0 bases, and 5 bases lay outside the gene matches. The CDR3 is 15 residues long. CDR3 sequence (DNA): TGTGCCAGCAGCTTAGCGTCTAGCGGGCACGAGACCCAGTACTTC. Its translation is CASSLASSGHETQYF.

The CDR3 spells CASSLDSSREQYF. The CDR3 nucleotides are TGTGCCAGCAGCTTAGATAGTAGCCGCGAGCAGTACTTC. V is TRBV11-3 and J is TRBJ2-7; no reliable D call. In germline, CDR1 is SGHNT, CDR2 YENEEA. V lost 0 bases and J lost 6, with 9 bases in between. This CDR3 has 13 residues.

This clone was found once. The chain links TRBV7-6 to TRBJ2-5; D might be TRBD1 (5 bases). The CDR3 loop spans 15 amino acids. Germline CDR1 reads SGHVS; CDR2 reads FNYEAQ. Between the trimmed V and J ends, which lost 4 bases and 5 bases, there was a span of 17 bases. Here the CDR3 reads CASSSQDIAGETQYF. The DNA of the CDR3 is TGTGCCAGCAGCTCCCAGGACATCGCTGGGGAGACCCAGTACTTC.

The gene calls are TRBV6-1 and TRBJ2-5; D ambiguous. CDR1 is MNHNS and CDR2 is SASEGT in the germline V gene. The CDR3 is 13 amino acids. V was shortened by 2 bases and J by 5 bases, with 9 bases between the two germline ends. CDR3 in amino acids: CASSETRGETQYF. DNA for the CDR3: TGTGCCAGCAGTGAAACCCGCGGCGAGACCCAGTACTTC.

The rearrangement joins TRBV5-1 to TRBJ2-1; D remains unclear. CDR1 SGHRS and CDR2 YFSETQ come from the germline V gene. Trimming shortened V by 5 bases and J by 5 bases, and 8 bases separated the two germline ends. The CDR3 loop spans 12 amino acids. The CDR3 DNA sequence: TGCGCCAGCAGGGTAGATAACAATGAGCAGTTCTTC. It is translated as CASRVDNNEQFF.

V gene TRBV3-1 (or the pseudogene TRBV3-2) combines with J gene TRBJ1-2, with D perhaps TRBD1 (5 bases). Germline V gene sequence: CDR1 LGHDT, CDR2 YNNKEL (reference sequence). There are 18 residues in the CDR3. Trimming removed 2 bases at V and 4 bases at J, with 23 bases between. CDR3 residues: CASSQLQTARAPTYGYTF. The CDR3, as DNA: TGTGCCAGCAGCCAACTTCAAACGGCCAGGGCCCCCACCTATGGCTACACCTTC.

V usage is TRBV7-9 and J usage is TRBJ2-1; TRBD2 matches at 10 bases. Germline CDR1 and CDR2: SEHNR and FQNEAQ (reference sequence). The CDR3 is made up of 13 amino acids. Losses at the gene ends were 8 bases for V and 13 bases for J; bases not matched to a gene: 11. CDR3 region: CASGLIAGGRQFF. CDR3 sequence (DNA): TGTGCCAGCGGACTAATAGCGGGAGGAAGACAGTTCTTC.

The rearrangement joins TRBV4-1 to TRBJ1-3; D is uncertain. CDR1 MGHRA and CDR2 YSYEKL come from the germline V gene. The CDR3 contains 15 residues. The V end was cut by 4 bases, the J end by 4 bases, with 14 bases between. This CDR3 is CASSPLQLAGNTIYF. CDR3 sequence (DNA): TGCGCCAGCAGCCCATTGCAATTAGCCGGAAACACCATATATTTT.

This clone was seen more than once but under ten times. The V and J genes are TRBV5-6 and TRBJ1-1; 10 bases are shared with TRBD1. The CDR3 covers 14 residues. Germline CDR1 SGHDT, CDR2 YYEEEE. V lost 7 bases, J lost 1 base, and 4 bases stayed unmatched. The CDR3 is CASGRTGGNTEAFF. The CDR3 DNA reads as TGTGCCAGCGGCCGGACAGGGGGGAACACTGAAGCTTTCTTT.

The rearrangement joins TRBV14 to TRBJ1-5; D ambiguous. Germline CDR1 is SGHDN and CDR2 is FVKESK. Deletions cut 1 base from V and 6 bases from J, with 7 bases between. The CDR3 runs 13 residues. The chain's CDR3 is CASSQGLGQPQHF. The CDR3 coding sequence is TGTGCCAGCAGCCAAGGGCTAGGTCAGCCCCAGCATTTT.